Listed below are T cell receptor beta chains from one sample, sequenced in a study of shared clonotypes between healthy human individuals. Sequencing was performed with immunoSEQ multiplex PCR; in TCRdb, only in-frame clones are kept and a portion is missing. The sample lists hundreds of thousands of clones; around 95% were seen once. The sequenced material came from naive CD8+ T cells sorted from blood. All receptors derive from a woman in her twenties or thirties in good health. CDR3s leave out the opening cysteine and the closing phenylalanine or tryptophan. Clone size, where shown, is once, few, many, or a class for clones that have expanded.

V gene: TRBV27
J gene: TRBJ1-1
clone size: .
CDR3 protein: ATKGQMNTEAF

V gene: TRBV27
J gene: TRBJ2-1
clone size: .
CDR3 protein: ASSFGGNEQF

V gene: TRBV4-1
J gene: TRBJ2-7
clone size: .
CDR3 protein: ASSQLPGLITYEQY

V gene: TRBV7-9
J gene: TRBJ1-1
clone size: .
CDR3 protein: ASSPGQGLTEAF

V gene: TRBV2
J gene: TRBJ2-7
clone size: .
CDR3 protein: ASQLGNEQY

V gene: TRBV7-9
J gene: TRBJ2-1
clone size: .
CDR3 protein: ASSVGAAGEQF

V gene: TRBV21-1
J gene: TRBJ2-7
clone size: .
CDR3 protein: ASSKVASALYEQY

V gene: TRBV6-5
J gene: TRBJ2-7
clone size: .
CDR3 protein: ASSSRDSTYEQY

V gene: TRBV19
J gene: TRBJ1-1
clone size: few
CDR3 protein: ASSIDRKPEAF

V gene: TRBV5-1
J gene: TRBJ2-3
clone size: .
CDR3 protein: ASSLLGGTDTQY

V gene: TRBV21-1
J gene: TRBJ2-1
clone size: .
CDR3 protein: ASKVIAGGLNEQF

V gene: TRBV29-1
J gene: TRBJ2-7
clone size: few
CDR3 protein: SVEVGNEQY

V gene: TRBV5-1
J gene: TRBJ2-7
clone size: .
CDR3 protein: ASSLTSGSYEQY

V gene: TRBV20-1
J gene: TRBJ2-7
clone size: .
CDR3 protein: SATFSYEQY

V gene: TRBV19
J gene: TRBJ2-1
clone size: .
CDR3 protein: ASNPGPAYNEQF

V gene: TRBV5-4
J gene: TRBJ2-3
clone size: .
CDR3 protein: ASSLGTGVADTQY

V gene: TRBV5-4
J gene: TRBJ1-1
clone size: .
CDR3 protein: ASSLVGTGVEAF

V gene: TRBV9
J gene: TRBJ2-1
clone size: .
CDR3 protein: ASSVGETRPFNEQF

V gene: TRBV29-1
J gene: TRBJ1-3
clone size: .
CDR3 protein: SVVALSGNTIY

V gene: TRBV9
J gene: TRBJ2-3
clone size: .
CDR3 protein: ASSAPLLYTQY

V gene: TRBV28
J gene: TRBJ2-1
clone size: .
CDR3 protein: ASSPIAGGPYNEQF

V gene: TRBV4-1
J gene: TRBJ1-5
clone size: .
CDR3 protein: ASSQDIPSTGVRQPQH

V gene: TRBV28
J gene: TRBJ2-7
clone size: .
CDR3 protein: ASSPSRLAPYEQY

V gene: TRBV10-3
J gene: TRBJ2-1
clone size: once
CDR3 protein: AISESPGTEQF

V gene: TRBV13
J gene: TRBJ2-7
clone size: few
CDR3 protein: ASSLSGLAGLFSYEQY

V gene: TRBV27
J gene: TRBJ2-1
clone size: once
CDR3 protein: ASSTSGTSHNEQF

V gene: TRBV2
J gene: TRBJ2-7
clone size: .
CDR3 protein: ASRDSNEQY

V gene: TRBV27
J gene: TRBJ1-2
clone size: .
CDR3 protein: ASGRPYGYT

V gene: TRBV27
J gene: TRBJ2-7
clone size: .
CDR3 protein: ASSPRDPTEQY

V gene: TRBV6-1
J gene: TRBJ2-5
clone size: .
CDR3 protein: ASSEGQY

V gene: TRBV28
J gene: TRBJ1-1
clone size: .
CDR3 protein: ASSLEFGTGFMNTEAF

V gene: TRBV4-1
J gene: TRBJ2-3
clone size: once
CDR3 protein: ASSRGARADTQY

V gene: TRBV4-1
J gene: TRBJ1-1
clone size: .
CDR3 protein: ASSQERGSLNTEAF

V gene: TRBV7-6
J gene: TRBJ2-7
clone size: .
CDR3 protein: ASSLFGSSYEQY